Each of the 8 T cell receptor beta chains below was sequenced from the same sample in a study of beta chain features in type 1 diabetes (dated by TCRdb to the late 2010s). The library relied on the immunoSEQ multiplex PCR assay. The entire isolated RNA was reverse transcribed using the High Capacity cDNA Reverse Transcription Kit, and thus expressed TCRB transcripts were sequenced. This immuneACCESS table, as held by TCRdb, lists in-frame sequences with V and J called but not all clones. Of the missing ones, under half trace to an unresolved V gene in checked studies; the others have no known cause. The sample table holds a few hundred thousand clones, of which 30% were seen once. About 0.065% of the sample comes from the top ten. Sequenced material: naive CD4+ T cells from blood. The meaning of the sample's cell subset or site label: true naive CD4+ T cells. The origin of the receptors is a man aged 18 to 30 in good health.

The chain uses TRBV30 and TRBJ2-6, with 10 bases matching TRBD1. The length of the CDR3 is 16 residues. CDR1 GTSNPN and CDR2 SVGIG come from the germline V gene (reference sequence). With 6 bases clipped from V and 3 bases from J, the junction kept 8 bases outside the gene matches. The CDR3 DNA sequence: TGTGCCTGTAGGGACAGGGGAGCGAGTGGGGCCAACGTCCTGACTTTC. Residues: CACRDRGASGANVLTF.

J is TRBJ2-7 and V is TRBV27; TRBD1 might be the D (7 bases). CDR1 and CDR2 (germline): MNHEY, SMNVEV (reference sequence). Between the trimmed V and J ends, which lost 6 bases and 2 bases, there was a span of 14 bases. The CDR3 totals 14 residues. CDR3 in DNA: TGTGCCAGCAGAGAGACAGGGACTCCCTACGAGCAGTACTTC. Its translation: CASRETGTPYEQYF.

V is TRBV10-3 and J is TRBJ1-1; TRBD1 agrees at 9 bases. The CDR3 extends over 16 amino acids. Trimming removed 3 bases from V and 3 bases from J; junction bases left unmatched: 8. Germline V lookup: CDR1 ENHRY, CDR2 SYGVKD. CDR3 sequence reads: CAISDFVDRGDTEAFF. The DNA for the CDR3 is TGTGCCATCAGTGATTTCGTAGACAGGGGGGACACTGAAGCTTTCTTT.

This clone has just a few counts. The rearrangement links TRBV5-1 to TRBJ2-5; D is unresolved. V shed 4 bases and J shed 6 bases, with 4 bases lying between them. The length of the CDR3 is 10 residues. Germline loops: CDR1 SGHRS, CDR2 YFSETQ. This CDR3 reads CASSGQTQYF. The CDR3 region has the DNA TGCGCCAGCAGCGGGCAGACCCAGTACTTC.

This chain uses TRBV7-9 with TRBJ1-2; 11 bases match TRBD1. The V segment lost 5 bases and the J segment 6 bases; nucleotides outside the gene matches: 5. Germline CDR1 SEHNR, CDR2 FQNEAQ (reference sequence). CDR3 length equals 14 residues. Here the CDR3 DNA reads TGTGCCAGCAGCATTGGACAGGGGGCTCATGGCTACACCTTC. It yields the protein CASSIGQGAHGYTF.

This clone was counted only a few times. V and J are TRBV25-1 and TRBJ2-5; 13 bases agree with TRBD2. Germline assignment: CDR1 MGHDK and CDR2 SYGVNS. The CDR3 spans 16 residues. V lost 4 bases to trimming and J lost 3 bases; unmatched junction nucleotides: 5. The CDR3 sequence is CASSASGTSGKETQYF. As DNA, the CDR3 is TGTGCCAGCAGTGCGTCCGGGACTAGCGGGAAAGAGACCCAGTACTTC.

The chain couples TRBV25-1 to TRBJ2-7; TRBD2 agrees at 10 bases. The CDR3 length is 15 residues. CDR1 is MGHDK and CDR2 is SYGVNS in the germline V gene. The ends lost 3 bases at V and 4 bases at J; junction bases unmatched: 6. Here the CDR3 reads CASSDPSGSKYEQYF. The CDR3 DNA reads as TGTGCCAGCAGTGATCCTAGCGGGAGTAAATACGAGCAGTACTTC.

A single count supports this clone. This chain connects TRBV4-3 to TRBJ2-2; 7 bases match TRBD2. V lost 1 base to trimming and J lost 4 bases; unmatched junction nucleotides: 6. The CDR3 length is 16 residues. The germline CDR1 and CDR2 sequences are LGHNA and YSLEER. This CDR3 reads CASSQGGGPGTGELFF. CDR3 nucleotide sequence: TGCGCCAGCAGCCAAGGGGGAGGGCCAGGCACCGGGGAGCTGTTTTTT.